A single sample gave rise to the 4 T cell receptor beta chains below, sequenced in a study of graft-versus-host responses after intestinal transplantation. This table comes from immunoSEQ multiplex PCR, and its TCRdb copy is limited to in-frame clones, with some not included. The sample carries 2,000 to 3,000 clones, under 30% recorded once. This sample comprised alloreactive CD4+ T cells from a mixed lymphocyte reaction culture, obtained before transplantation. Stated subset: CFSE-low proliferating T cells sorted from roughly 6-day pre-transplant mixed lymphocyte reaction (GvH or HvG direction). The receptors originated from a human patient who was an organ donor for intestinal transplantation.

In its sample, this clone was seen a few times. V gene TRBV7-2 combines with J gene TRBJ2-3; TRBD1 is a possible D gene (7 bases). V gave up 4 bases and J gave up 6 bases, with 11 bases separating them. The CDR3 is 13 residues long. Germline lookup yields CDR1 SGHTA and CDR2 FQGNSA. The CDR3: CASSSQGRDTQYF. CDR3 DNA sequence: TGTGCCAGCAGCTCACAGGGGAGGGATACGCAGTATTTT.

The chain has TRBV2 and TRBJ2-7; D ambiguous. The germline gives CDR1 SNHLY, CDR2 FYNNEI. The V end was cut by 3 bases, the J end by 5 bases, with 8 bases between. The CDR3 extends over 12 amino acids. The CDR3 region is CASSDSSNEQYF. The CDR3 nucleotides read TGTGCCAGCAGTGACTCCTCTAACGAGCAGTACTTC.

The chain is built from TRBV28 and TRBJ2-2; no definite D call. Per germline, CDR1 MDHEN and CDR2 SYDVKM. Trimming took off 3 bases at V and 5 bases at J, with 4 bases between the two ends. The CDR3 contains 12 residues. CDR3 in DNA: TGTGCCAGCAGTTTGAGTACCGGGGAGCTGTTTTTT. Translating it yields CASSLSTGELFF. Drawing the rest from reference TRBV28 and TRBJ2-2, the complete variable domain is DVKVTQSSRYLVKRTGEKVFLECVQDMDHENMFWYRQDPGLGLRLIYFSYDVKMKEKGDIPEGYSVSREKKERFSLILESASTNQTSMYLCASSLSTGELFFGEGSRLTVL.

This clone turned up a few times. The chain's CDR3 is CASSIDGQAWNGYTF. Here the CDR3 DNA reads TGTGCCAGTAGTATAGACGGACAGGCGTGGAATGGCTACACCTTC. The V gene is TRBV19, the J gene TRBJ1-2; TRBD1 matches 7 bases. Germline V gene lookup returns CDR1 LNHDA and CDR2 SQIVND (reference sequence). CDR3 length: 15 residues. J gave up 6 bases and V 0 bases, and 7 bases lay outside the gene matches.